The clone carrying this TCR beta chain was detected only a few times. Its matching antigen is unknown. These data originate in a study of T cell repertoires in cytomegalovirus infection. Background on the study: In the study, CMV epitopes included recently identified HLA-C-restricted and well-studied HLA-B-restricted ones. General observations from the study: Cumulative public TCR beta family frequency identified CMV carriers with the relevant HLA.

TCRdb fed the reads into MiXCR, producing one record per CDR3 protein. The sample yields some 800,000 distinct CDR3 sequences, roughly 33% seen once. This CDR3 region has 12 residues. The ends were cut back, 6 bases at V and 5 bases at J, with 10 bases in the middle. The gene calls are TRBV12-3 or TRBV12-4 and TRBJ1-2; D unresolved. The receptor comes from a human donor in good health (CMV status not recorded). Some clones in this sample may be carry-over from other donors' samples. Sequenced here: cultured CD8+ T cells from PBMCs, sampled from culture after CMV antigen stimulation. CDR3 nucleotide sequence: TGTGCCAGCAGCTACACTGGGTATGGCTACACCTTC. Amino acids: CASSYTGYGYTF.